Presented here are 18 T cell receptor beta chains from one specimen sequenced in a study of cytomegalovirus exposure and HLA in healthy donors. Amplification used 60 Vbeta primers and 13 Jbeta primers. The protocol was immunoSEQ multiplex PCR, while the TCRdb copy is restricted to in-frame clones and leaves out a portion. The sample gives approximately 170,000 clones, roughly 65% of which show up once; roughly 4.1% is in the top ten. The material sequenced was PBMCs. The receptors here all came from a woman aged 18-29 years in good health and CMV-seropositive.

The V gene is TRBV19, the J gene TRBJ1-4; 8 bases are shared with TRBD1. V was clipped by 7 bases and J by 5 bases; unmatched bases: 12. This CDR3 is built from 16 residues. Germline V gene sequence: CDR1 LNHDA, CDR2 SQIVND (reference sequence). The CDR3 DNA reads as TGTGCCAGTACCCCGCTCTGGACAGGGCTGAATGAAAAACTGTTTTTT. As protein: CASTPLWTGLNEKLFF.

The V call is TRBV5-6, the J call TRBJ2-5; D unresolved. Trimming cost V 0 bases and J 6 bases, with 9 bases left between them. CDR3 size: 13 residues. Germline values: CDR1 SGHDT, CDR2 YYEEEE. CDR3 protein: CASSLASDQTQYF. CDR3 coding DNA: TGTGCCAGCAGCTTGGCCAGCGACCAGACCCAGTACTTC.

V and J are TRBV7-9 and TRBJ1-2, with D tentatively TRBD1 (6 bases). V dropped 0 bases and J dropped 4 bases, with 9 bases sitting between them. The CDR3 has 14 amino acids. In germline, CDR1 is SEHNR, CDR2 FQNEAQ (reference sequence). The CDR3 nucleotides are TGTGCCAGCAGCTTAGCGGGACACAGCTATGGCTACACCTTC. Its translation is CASSLAGHSYGYTF.

This clone has just one count. V gene TRBV5-1 combines with J gene TRBJ1-3; tentative D call: TRBD1 (6 bases). CDR1 is SGHRS, CDR2 YFSETQ, per germline. The CDR3 sequence is 13 residues long. V lost 0 bases to trimming and J lost 8 bases, with 9 bases between them. This CDR3 reads CASSLGGGDTIYF. The CDR3 nucleotides read TGCGCCAGCAGCTTGGGCGGGGGCGACACCATATATTTT.

The chain is built from TRBV6-1 and TRBJ2-7; no clear D gene. The V end was cut by 8 bases, the J end by 6 bases, with 20 bases between. Germline CDR1 is MNHNS and CDR2 is SASEGT. There are 14 residues in the CDR3. CDR3 sequence (DNA): TGTGCCAGCTTTTCCGACAAGGCCCCTCGCGAGCAGTACTTC. Translated: CASFSDKAPREQYF.

The rearrangement joins TRBV4-2 to TRBJ2-2, with D possibly TRBD2 on 6 matching bases. In germline, CDR1 is LGHNA, CDR2 YNFKEQ. This CDR3 contains 15 residues. Trimming left V 4 bases short and J 3 bases short, with 12 bases between. This CDR3 is CASSPSDEHTGELFF. The CDR3 bases are TGTGCCAGCAGCCCTAGCGACGAGCACACCGGGGAGCTGTTTTTT.

This clone came up a few times. The rearrangement joins TRBV5-1 to TRBJ2-2; 10 positions agree with TRBD2. The CDR3 totals 18 residues. The germline CDR1 and CDR2 sequences are SGHRS and YFSETQ. Losses at the gene ends were 0 bases for V and 3 bases for J; bases not matched to a gene: 8. CDR3 region: CASSLVVAGGLDTGELFF. CDR3 DNA: TGCGCCAGCAGCTTGGTTGTAGCGGGGGGTTTGGACACCGGGGAGCTGTTTTTT.

V is TRBV9 and J is TRBJ2-3; D gene unclear. Germline V gene data show CDR1 as SGDLS and CDR2 as YYNGEE. The CDR3 runs to 12 residues. The V end lost 4 bases, the J end lost 5 bases, and 8 bases lay between the germline ends. Here the CDR3 reads CASSPHRDTQYF. CDR3 bases: TGTGCCAGCAGCCCCCACAGAGATACGCAGTATTTT.

The chain has TRBV7-3 and TRBJ1-1, with unresolved D. Trimming left V 5 bases short and J 0 bases short, with 13 bases between. The CDR3 contains 15 residues. Per germline, CDR1 SGHTA and CDR2 FQGTGA. CDR3 coding DNA: TGTGCCAGCAGCCCCCCGGGGTCCATGAACACTGAAGCTTTCTTT. This translates into CASSPPGSMNTEAFF.

The chain uses TRBV7-8 and TRBJ2-7, with 9 bases identical to TRBD1. Trimming took 3 bases from V and 1 from J; bases not matched to a gene: 7. The length of the CDR3 is 16 residues. Germline CDR1 reads SGHVS; CDR2 reads FQNEAQ. This CDR3 is CASSFGGQGASYEQYF. In nucleotides, the CDR3 is TGTGCCAGCAGCTTCGGGGGACAGGGCGCTTCCTACGAGCAGTACTTC.

This chain uses TRBV15 with TRBJ2-1; 8 bases fit TRBD2. Germline V lookup: CDR1 LNHNV, CDR2 YYDKDF (reference sequence). The CDR3 has 15 amino acids. The J segment lost 4 bases and the V segment lost 6 bases, leaving 8 bases of the junction unmatched. CDR3 bases: TGTGCCACCAGTCGAGCGGGGGTGCAATACAATGAGCAGTTCTTC. Its protein is CATSRAGVQYNEQFF. Filled out from reference TRBV15 and TRBJ2-1, the complete variable domain reads DAMVIQNPRYQVTQFGKPVTLSCSQTLNHNVMYWYQQKSSQAPKLLFHYYDKDFNNEADTPDNFQSRRPNTSFCFLDIRSPGLGDTAMYLCATSRAGVQYNEQFFGPGTRLTVL.

This clone showed up just once. As DNA, the CDR3 is TGTGCCAGCAGCTTGTACGGGACAGGGCTTGGCGAGCAGTACTTC. Translated, it gives CASSLYGTGLGEQYF. The V call is TRBV5-6, the J call TRBJ2-5; 9 bases map to TRBD1. The DNA end lines up better with TRBJ2-7; the J call may be wrong. Germline V gives CDR1 SGHDT, CDR2 YYEEEE. The CDR3 runs to 15 residues.

On this clone: The junction departs from the called germline gene at one end, perhaps through a read error. The chain employs TRBV7-7 and TRBJ2-5, with 9 bases matching TRBD2. CDR1 is SSHAT and CDR2 is FNYEAQ in the germline V gene (reference sequence). This CDR3 comprises 15 residues. CDR3 bases: TGTGCTAGCAGCTTGGGTCTAGCGGGGAAAGAGACCCAGTACTTC. It specifies CASSLGLAGKETQYF.

This clone appeared a few times. The rearrangement links TRBV21-1 to TRBJ2-3; the table calls TRBD2, which could not be checked here. TRBV21-1 is classified as a pseudogene. The CDR3 is 18 residues long. DNA for the CDR3: TGTGCCAGCAGCCAACCCCAGGGACTAGCGGGGAGCACAGATACGCAGTATTTT. Amino acids: CASSQPQGLAGSTDTQYF.

The genes are TRBV15 and TRBJ1-2; the match to TRBD1 covers 10 bases. Germline V gene data show CDR1 as LNHNV and CDR2 as YYDKDF (reference sequence). Losses at the gene ends were 0 bases for V and 4 bases for J; bases not matched to a gene: 5. This CDR3 is 16 amino acids long. The CDR3 region is CATSRDYGTGVYGYTF. In DNA form, the CDR3 reads TGTGCCACCAGCAGAGATTATGGGACAGGGGTCTATGGCTACACCTTC.

This clone was seen a few times. The V call is TRBV9, the J call TRBJ2-5; the D is unclear. Germline V gene lookup returns CDR1 SGDLS and CDR2 YYNGEE. The CDR3 contains 10 residues. The V end lost 9 bases, the J end lost 3 bases, and 6 bases lay between the germline ends. This CDR3 is CANKKETQYF. The CDR3 DNA sequence: TGTGCCAACAAAAAAGAGACCCAGTACTTC.

This chain joins TRBV4-3 and TRBJ1-1; 7 nucleotides line up with TRBD1. Looked up from germline, CDR1 is LGHNA and CDR2 is YSLEER. The CDR3 spans 17 residues. V shed 3 bases, J shed 5 bases, and the junction held 15 bases outside the gene matches. CDR3 nucleotide sequence: TGCGCCAGCAGCCATATCCTACTTCAGGGGGAAGGGACTGAAGCTTTCTTT. It encodes CASSHILLQGEGTEAFF.

V usage is TRBV11-1 and J usage is TRBJ2-2; no reliable D call. The CDR3 loop spans 13 amino acids. Germline V gene sequence: CDR1 SGHAT, CDR2 FQDESV (reference sequence). Deletions cut 5 bases from V and 5 bases from J, with 9 bases between. The DNA for the CDR3 is TGTGCCAGCAGCCCGCGATCTACCGGGGAGCTGTTTTTT. Protein sequence: CASSPRSTGELFF.